The text below deals with one T cell receptor beta chain. This sample was included in a study of blood T cell repertoires in COVID-19. Authors' processing steps: Amplification of reference gene primers provided the estimated nucleated cell counts. TCRdb's copy holds only in-frame clones and misses some; the assay was immunoSEQ multiplex PCR. The V and J calls and the clone size are those of that table, but D and trimming were determined from the DNA. The table has about 180,000 clones, 86% seen once; the top ten hold around 9%. Enrolled through a virtual design, the participants were between roughly 18 and 100 years of age and came from about two dozen US areas. Recovery meant two consecutive negative NP/OP PCR tests, professional clearance, or resolved symptoms. The CDR3 loop spans 15 amino acids. The germline gives CDR1 KGHSY, CDR2 FQNENV. Trimming at V came to 1 base and at J to 4 bases, leaving 5 bases not matched to a gene.

This chain uses TRBV16 with TRBJ2-5, with 8 bases aligning to TRBD1. The sequence came from a woman between 25 and 40 years old who had recovered from COVID-19. The material sequenced was PBMCs or T cells enriched from blood (not recorded which). This chain's CDR3 is CASSQWSGGGETQYF. The CDR3 nucleotides read TGTGCCAGCAGCCAATGGTCAGGGGGCGGAGAGACCCAGTACTTC.